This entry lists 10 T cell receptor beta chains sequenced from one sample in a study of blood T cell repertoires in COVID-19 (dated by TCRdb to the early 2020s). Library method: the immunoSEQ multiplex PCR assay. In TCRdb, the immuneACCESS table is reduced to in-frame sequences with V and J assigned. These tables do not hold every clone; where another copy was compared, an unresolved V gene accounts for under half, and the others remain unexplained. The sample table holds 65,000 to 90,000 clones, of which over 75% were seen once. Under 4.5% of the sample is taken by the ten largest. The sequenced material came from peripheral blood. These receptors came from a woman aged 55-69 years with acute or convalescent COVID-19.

CDR3 sequence (DNA): TGTGCCAGCAGCCAACAAGACAGACACGAAAAAAATTCACCCCTCCACTTT. It encodes CASSQQDRHEKNSPLHF. The rearrangement links TRBV7-9 to TRBJ1-6, with D possibly being TRBD1 (5 bases). V was clipped by 5 bases and J by 7 bases, with 21 bases between them. CDR3 size: 17 residues. Germline-derived CDR1 and CDR2 are SEHNR and FQNEAQ (reference sequence).

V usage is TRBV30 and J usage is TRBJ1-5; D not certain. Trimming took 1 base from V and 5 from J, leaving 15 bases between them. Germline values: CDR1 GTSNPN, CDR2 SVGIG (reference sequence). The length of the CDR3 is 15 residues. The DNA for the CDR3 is TGTGCCTGGAGTGGAGAGGGATACAGATATCAGCCCCAGCATTTT. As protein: CAWSGEGYRYQPQHF.

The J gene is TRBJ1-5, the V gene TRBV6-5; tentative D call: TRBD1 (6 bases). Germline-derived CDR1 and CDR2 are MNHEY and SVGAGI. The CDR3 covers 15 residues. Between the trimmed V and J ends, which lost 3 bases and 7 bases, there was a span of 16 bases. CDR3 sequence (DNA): TGTGCCAGCAGTTATTCGGGGGGCGTTGGGCAGCCCCAGCATTTT. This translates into CASSYSGGVGQPQHF.

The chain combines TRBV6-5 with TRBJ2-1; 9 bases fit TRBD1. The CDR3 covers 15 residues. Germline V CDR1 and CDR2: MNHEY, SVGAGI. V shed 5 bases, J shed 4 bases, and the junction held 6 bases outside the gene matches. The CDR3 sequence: CASSPQGASYNEQFF. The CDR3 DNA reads TGTGCCAGCAGTCCACAGGGGGCAAGTTACAATGAGCAGTTCTTC.

The CDR3 is CASSKGAWDEQFF. CDR3 sequence (DNA): TGTGCCAGCTCCAAGGGGGCGTGGGATGAGCAGTTCTTC. This chain connects TRBV18 to TRBJ2-1; 7 bases are a match to TRBD1. The CDR3 extends over 13 amino acids. V shed 6 bases, J shed 8 bases, and the junction held 7 bases outside the gene matches. Germline assignment: CDR1 KGHSH and CDR2 LQKENI.

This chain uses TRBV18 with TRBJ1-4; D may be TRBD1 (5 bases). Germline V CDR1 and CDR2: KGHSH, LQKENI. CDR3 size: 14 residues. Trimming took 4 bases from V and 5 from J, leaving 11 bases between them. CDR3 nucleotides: TGTGCCAGCTCACGGGACGGGAGGAATGAAAAACTGTTTTTT. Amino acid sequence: CASSRDGRNEKLFF.

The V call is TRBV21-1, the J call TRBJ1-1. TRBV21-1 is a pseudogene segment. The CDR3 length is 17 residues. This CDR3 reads CASSKFRALVGVPEAFF. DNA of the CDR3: TGTGCCAGCAGCAAATTTAGGGCACTAGTCGGGGTCCCTGAAGCTTTCTTT.

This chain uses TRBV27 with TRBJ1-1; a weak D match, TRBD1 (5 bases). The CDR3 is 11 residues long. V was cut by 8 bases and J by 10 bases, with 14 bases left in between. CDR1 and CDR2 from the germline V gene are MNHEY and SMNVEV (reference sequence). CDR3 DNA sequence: TGTGCCAGCGGGGCGGGGTTTCGAGCTTTCTTT. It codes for CASGAGFRAFF.

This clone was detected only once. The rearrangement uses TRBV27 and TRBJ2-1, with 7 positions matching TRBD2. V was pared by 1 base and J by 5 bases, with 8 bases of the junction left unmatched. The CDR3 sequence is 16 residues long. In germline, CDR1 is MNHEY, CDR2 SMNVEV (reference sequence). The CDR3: CASSLYQGLPDNEQFF. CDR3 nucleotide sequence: TGTGCCAGCAGTTTATACCAGGGACTACCGGACAATGAGCAGTTCTTC.

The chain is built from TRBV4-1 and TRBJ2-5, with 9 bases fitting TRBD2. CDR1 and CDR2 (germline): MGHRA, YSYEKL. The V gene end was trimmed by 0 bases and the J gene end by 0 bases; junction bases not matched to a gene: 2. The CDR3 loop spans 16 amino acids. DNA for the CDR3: TGCGCCAGCAGCCAAGATCCTAGCGGGAACCAAGAGACCCAGTACTTC. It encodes CASSQDPSGNQETQYF.